This passage covers 30 T cell receptor beta chains from one sample sequenced in a study of Graves' ophthalmopathy and Graves' hyperthyroidism. The authors amplified TCR beta CDR3 regions, and they did so from RNA transcripts for repertoire sequencing. The library came from an HTBI-primed first-round RT-PCR and a second-round multiplex PCR. TCRdb re-called the multiplex PCR reads through MiXCR, storing one row per CDR3 protein. The sample gives some 750,000 distinct CDR3 sequences, roughly two fifths of which show up once; 40% to 45% is in the top ten. The sequencing input was peripheral blood. These TCRs come from an adult man with Graves' ophthalmopathy.

This clonotype was picked up many times. In nucleotides, the CDR3 is TGTGCCAGTAGTGTAACAGGGACTGAAGCTTTCTTT. Translating gives CASSVTGTEAFF. The rearrangement uses TRBV19 and TRBJ1-1; tentatively, D is TRBD1 (6 bases). The ends were cut back, 5 bases at V and 5 bases at J, with 9 bases in the middle. CDR3 length: 12 amino acids. The germline gives CDR1 LNHDA, CDR2 SQIVND (reference sequence). The complete variable domain, with remaining parts taken from reference TRBV19 and TRBJ1-1, reads DGGITQSPKYLFRKEGQNVTLSCEQNLNHDAMYWYRQDPGQGLRLIYYSQIVNDFQKGDIAEGYSVSREKKESFPLTVTSAQKNPTAFYLCASSVTGTEAFFGQGTRLTVV.

This clonotype appeared a single time. The gene calls are TRBV2 and TRBJ2-7; TRBD1 matches 12 bases. After removal of 5 bases from V and 2 bases from J, the junction contained 10 bases not matched to a gene. Germline V gives CDR1 SNHLY, CDR2 FYNNEI. CDR3 size: 17 residues. Here the CDR3 DNA reads TGTGCCAGCAGTTCGGGGACAGGGGGCCATAGCACCTACGAGCAGTACTTC. It specifies CASSSGTGGHSTYEQYF.

Points on this clonotype: Here the CDR3 omits its conserved ending phenylalanine or tryptophan, so a read error is the likely source. The chain carries TRBV7-2 and TRBJ2-7; D call uncertain. Looked up from germline, CDR1 is SGHTA and CDR2 is FQGNSA. The germline V and J ends were trimmed by 1 base and 5 bases, with 12 bases remaining between them. This CDR3 has 14 residues. The CDR3 nucleotides read TGTGCCAGCAGCTTAGACGTGCGTGGGAACGAGCAGTACCTC. Its translation is CASSLDVRGNEQYL.

With respect to this clonotype: The germline gene is not matched at one end of the junction; a read error may be the cause. The chain has TRBV2 and TRBJ2-7; D is uncertain. CDR1 is SNHLY, CDR2 FYNNEI, per germline. The CDR3 spans 12 residues. Written as DNA, the CDR3 is TGTGCCACCCAAACAGTATTCTACGGGCAGTACTTC. This gives the protein CATQTVFYGQYF.

The chain employs TRBV6-5 and TRBJ2-7; D is ambiguous. V was cut by 4 bases and J by 7 bases, with 8 bases left in between. This CDR3 is 11 amino acids long. Germline loops: CDR1 MNHEY, CDR2 SVGAGI. The CDR3 DNA reads TGTGCCAGCAGTTGGATGGAGGAGCAGTACTTC. The encoded protein is CASSWMEEQYF.

The chain combines TRBV6-1 with TRBJ2-2; D remains ambiguous. This CDR3 has 14 amino acids. Germline V gives CDR1 MNHNS, CDR2 SASEGT. The V end lost 2 bases, the J end lost 9 bases, and 13 bases lay between the germline ends. The CDR3 DNA is TGTGCCAGCAGTGAAAGACTTTGGGCGAGGGAGCTGTTTTTT. Its translation: CASSERLWARELFF.

This clonotype occurred many times. The chain combines TRBV5-1 with TRBJ1-6; D is perhaps TRBD1 (5 bases). The CDR3 has 14 amino acids. Germline CDR1 and CDR2: SGHRS and YFSETQ. With 3 bases removed from V and 10 bases from J, the gap between germline ends came to 14 bases. CDR3 sequence (DNA): TGCGCCAGCAGCTCGGACGGACGGGGGTCACCCCTCCACTTT. Translated, it gives CASSSDGRGSPLHF.

This clonotype was seen a single time. V usage is TRBV25-1 and J usage is TRBJ1-2; D might be TRBD1 (5 bases). The germline CDR1 and CDR2 sequences are MGHDK and SYGVNS. This CDR3 region has 14 residues. Trimming stripped 5 bases from V and 7 bases from J, with 17 bases between. CDR3 loop: CASSLSRDGAGYTF. CDR3 nucleotides: TGTGCCAGCAGTTTATCGAGGGACGGCGCTGGCTACACCTTC.

As for this clonotype: A read error is possible here, since a much larger clone lies one base away. The J gene is TRBJ1-2, the V gene TRBV2; D is unresolved. The CDR3 runs 14 residues. Germline assignment: CDR1 SNHLY and CDR2 FYNNEI. DNA for the CDR3: TGTGCCAGCAATGAAAGAAAGACGTTGGATGGCTACACCTTC. This gives the protein CASNERKTLDGYTF.

A single count supports this clonotype. This chain joins TRBV7-9 and TRBJ2-7, with 7 bases matching TRBD1. V gave up 4 bases and J gave up 7 bases; unmatched junction bases: 10. Germline V gene lookup returns CDR1 SEHNR and CDR2 FQNEAQ (reference sequence). The CDR3 runs to 14 residues. The CDR3 region has the DNA TGTGCCAGCAGCTCTACAGGGGTTGTCTTGGAGCAGTACTTC. This encodes CASSSTGVVLEQYF.

The table lists this clonotype with a few counts. The V gene is TRBV6-1, the J gene TRBJ1-1; TRBD1 is a possible D gene (5 bases). V lost 2 bases and J 7 bases, leaving 11 bases between the germline ends. Germline V CDR1 and CDR2: MNHNS, SASEGT. The CDR3 is 13 residues long. CDR3 in amino acids: CASSEYKGREAFF. CDR3 DNA sequence: TGTGCCAGCAGTGAATATAAGGGGCGTGAAGCTTTCTTT.

In its sample, this clonotype was seen once. V is TRBV15 and J is TRBJ1-4; D is unclear. This CDR3 has 14 residues. In germline, CDR1 is LNHNV, CDR2 YYDKDF (reference sequence). Deletions cut 3 bases from V and 4 bases from J, with 9 bases between. Written as DNA, the CDR3 is TGTGCCACCAGCAGTGGTGGGGATAATGAAAAACTGTTTTTT. Translating gives CATSSGGDNEKLFF.

This chain links TRBV7-9 with TRBJ1-1, with 8 bases fitting TRBD1. This CDR3 comprises 16 residues. Trimming removed 4 bases from V and 8 bases from J; junction bases left unmatched: 15. Germline V gene sequence: CDR1 SEHNR, CDR2 FQNEAQ (reference sequence). The CDR3 protein is CASSSMGGRGLWEAFF. CDR3 sequence (DNA): TGTGCCAGCAGCTCGATGGGAGGCAGGGGGCTCTGGGAAGCTTTCTTT.

The sample holds a few counts of this clonotype. The rearrangement joins TRBV20-1 to TRBJ2-7; TRBD1 is a possible D gene (5 bases). CDR3 length: 15 amino acids. V was cut by 6 bases and J by 2 bases, with 20 bases left in between. The V gene's germline CDR1 is DFQATT and CDR2 SNEGSKA (reference sequence). The CDR3 nucleotides read TGCAGTGCGGGGCCTGGGCAGGGCCCCCCCTACGAGCAGTACTTC. Its protein is CSAGPGQGPPYEQYF.

The J gene is TRBJ2-7, the V gene TRBV20-1, with 10 bases identical to TRBD1. The CDR3 sequence is 14 residues long. With V trimmed by 4 bases and J by 5 bases, 8 bases remained unmatched. Germline loops: CDR1 DFQATT, CDR2 SNEGSKA (reference sequence). CDR3 DNA: TGCAGTGCTAATCCGGGACAGGGGCCCCACGAGCAGTACTTC. Translation gives CSANPGQGPHEQYF.

This clonotype was seen only a few times. The CDR3: CASSLDPGPDSDSNQPQHF. CDR3 in DNA: TGTGCCAGCAGCTTAGATCCGGGTCCGGACAGCGATAGCAATCAGCCCCAGCATTTT. The V call is TRBV11-2, the J call TRBJ1-5; D perhaps matches TRBD1 (6 bases). Per germline, CDR1 SGHAT and CDR2 FQNNGV. The CDR3 consists of 19 residues. The V gene lost 0 bases and the J gene lost 0 bases, with 18 bases spanning the gap.

The V and J genes are TRBV6-5 and TRBJ2-7, with D uncertain. The germline V gene encodes CDR1 MNHEY and CDR2 SVGAGI. The V gene lost 3 bases and the J gene lost 3 bases, with 9 bases spanning the gap. The CDR3 loop spans 13 amino acids. The CDR3 here is CASSYNANYEQYF. The CDR3 DNA sequence: TGTGCCAGCAGTTATAACGCAAACTACGAGCAGTACTTC.

Remarks on this clonotype: The junction does not match germline at one end; this may be a read error. The genes are TRBV20-1 and TRBJ1-1, with D possibly matching TRBD1 (5 bases). CDR1 is DFQATT and CDR2 is SNEGSKA in the germline V gene (reference sequence). The CDR3 length is 14 residues. The CDR3 DNA follows: TGCAGCGCTAGAGGAGACAGACGGCCTGCTGAAGCTTTCTTT. It codes for CSARGDRRPAEAFF.

The sample holds many counts of this clonotype. This chain connects TRBV15 to TRBJ1-6; D not resolved. Trimming removed 0 bases at V and 3 bases at J, with 9 bases between. Germline lookup yields CDR1 LNHNV and CDR2 YYDKDF (reference sequence). The CDR3 is 16 residues long. CDR3 nucleotide sequence: TGTGCCACCAGCAGAGATAGAGATGGCTATAATTCACCCCTCCACTTT. Encoded protein: CATSRDRDGYNSPLHF.

The chain joins TRBV29-1 to TRBJ1-5; 8 bases are a match to TRBD1. This CDR3 region has 14 residues. V lost 4 bases, J lost 2 bases, and 4 bases stayed unmatched. Per germline, CDR1 SQVTM and CDR2 ANQGSEA. The CDR3 here is CSVGGQGGNQPQHF. CDR3 coding DNA: TGCAGCGTTGGCGGACAGGGCGGCAATCAGCCCCAGCATTTT.

CDR3 coding DNA: TGTGCCAGCAGGCTTGGATCGACTGAAGCTTTCTTT. This codes for CASRLGSTEAFF. This chain uses TRBV12-3 or TRBV12-4 with TRBJ1-1; the D is unclear. The CDR3 has 12 residues. The V and J ends lost 6 bases and 5 bases respectively, with 10 bases between them.

CDR3 coding DNA: TGTGCCACCAGGCCTAATTTCTCTGGAAACACCATATATTTT. This sequence encodes CATRPNFSGNTIYF. The V gene is TRBV15, the J gene TRBJ1-3; no definite D call. Looked up from germline, CDR1 is LNHNV and CDR2 is YYDKDF (reference sequence). Deletions cut 6 bases from V and 0 bases from J, with 9 bases between. The CDR3 sequence is 14 residues long.

For this clonotype: A much larger clonotype is one base distant, so this may be a read error. V usage is TRBV20-1 and J usage is TRBJ2-7; 12 bases are a match to TRBD1. There are 13 residues in the CDR3. Germline V gives CDR1 DFQATT, CDR2 SNEGSKA (reference sequence). The CDR3 region has the DNA TGCAGTGCTAGGGGACAGGGGGCGAGGGAGCAGCACTTC. Residues: CSARGQGAREQHF.

Ten or more counts support this clonotype. The rearrangement joins TRBV20-1 to TRBJ1-1; 9 positions agree with TRBD1. CDR3 size: 13 residues. Germline trimming cut 5 bases from V and 4 bases from J; bases unmatched to any gene: 5. Germline assignment: CDR1 DFQATT and CDR2 SNEGSKA (reference sequence). This chain's CDR3 is CSAVGTGSTEAFF. CDR3 DNA sequence: TGCAGTGCTGTCGGGACAGGGAGCACTGAAGCTTTCTTT.

This clonotype was seen a single time. V gene TRBV18 combines with J gene TRBJ1-1; 8 bases fit TRBD1. The CDR3 covers 15 residues. CDR1 and CDR2 (germline): KGHSH, LQKENI. V lost 6 bases to trimming and J lost 3 bases; unmatched junction nucleotides: 9. The chain's CDR3 is CASSRTGKFDTEAFF. The CDR3 region has the DNA TGTGCCAGCTCGCGGACAGGGAAGTTCGACACTGAAGCTTTCTTT.

This clonotype came up many times. The chain combines TRBV6-5 with TRBJ1-2; D ambiguous. Germline V gives CDR1 MNHEY, CDR2 SVGAGI. The CDR3 consists of 9 residues. Trimming took 8 bases from V and 5 from J, leaving 3 bases between them. CDR3 coding DNA: TGTGCCAGCCTGTATGGCTACACCTTC. Protein: CASLYGYTF.

Turning to this clonotype: A much larger clonotype is one base distant, so this may be a read error. The CDR3 does not close with the conserved phenylalanine or tryptophan, likely indicating a read error. The CDR3 loop reads CASSLDRVWAFL. The CDR3 nucleotides read TGTGCCAGCAGCCTCGACAGGGTTTGGGCTTTCTTG. The V gene is TRBV11-2, the J gene TRBJ1-1; 7 nucleotides align to TRBD1. The germline V gene has CDR1 SGHAT and CDR2 FQNNGV. This CDR3 is 12 amino acids long. With V trimmed by 5 bases and J by 11 bases, 8 bases remained unmatched.

As regards this clonotype: A much larger clone lies a single base off, so this may be a read error. The V call is TRBV7-9, the J call TRBJ2-2; D is uncertain. Germline V gives CDR1 SEHNR, CDR2 FQNEAQ (reference sequence). V was trimmed by 6 bases and J by 6 bases, leaving 11 bases between them. This CDR3 contains 13 residues. As DNA, the CDR3 is TGTGCCAGCAGGGTGATGGACGCCGGGGAGCTGTTTTTT. This translates into CASRVMDAGELFF. The full variable domain, in which reference TRBV7-9 and TRBJ2-2 provide the parts outside the CDR3, is DTGVSQNPRHKITKRGQNVTFRCDPISEHNRLYWYRQTLGQGPEFLTYFQNEAQLEKSRLLSDRFSAERPKGSFSTLEIQRTEQGDSAMYLCASRVMDAGELFFGEGSRLTVL.

The sample holds many counts of this clonotype. V gene TRBV10-3 combines with J gene TRBJ2-7, with D perhaps TRBD1 (5 bases). Germline-derived CDR1 and CDR2 are ENHRY and SYGVKD. V lost 7 bases, J lost 5 bases, and 15 bases lay in between. The CDR3 covers 13 residues. The CDR3 protein is CAIKGPREDEQYF. The CDR3, as DNA: TGTGCCATCAAAGGCCCCAGGGAAGACGAGCAGTACTTC.

This clonotype was observed a few times. V gene TRBV19 combines with J gene TRBJ1-6; D is unclear. V was shortened by 5 bases and J by 7 bases, with 15 bases between the two germline ends. In germline, CDR1 is LNHDA, CDR2 SQIVND (reference sequence). This CDR3 region has 15 residues. The CDR3 DNA follows: TGTGCCAGTAGTCTTAGAGGGCAGACCAATTCACCCCTCCACTTT. This translates into CASSLRGQTNSPLHF.